This TCR beta chain was obtained from a study of glioma-infiltrating T cells after dendritic cell vaccination. About the research overall: Glioblastoma patients came from Phase I and II dendritic cell vaccination trials. Study outcomes and limitations: Survival was not directly related to TCR clonality in these patients.

With regard to this clone: The antigen remains unidentified.

No glioblastoma patient carried an isocitrate dehydrogenase mutation. Blood PBMC samples: pre-vaccination, two weeks post third vaccination, and at tumor progression. Measured with immunoSEQ multiplex PCR; TCRdb has only the in-frame clones, and not every one. This table has about 95,000 clones, 70% to 90% appearing once. CDR3 length: 15 amino acids. Germline lookup yields CDR1 GTSNPN and CDR2 SVGIG (reference sequence). V trimming: 8 bases; J trimming: 3 bases; junction bases outside the gene matches: 15. This chain joins TRBV30 and TRBJ1-1; TRBD1 matches at 7 bases. Material: blood, obtained before dendritic cell vaccination. The clonotype was recovered from a human donor with glioblastoma. CDR3 sequence reads: CAPRCRGNRDTEAFF. DNA of the CDR3: TGTGCCCCTAGGTGCAGGGGGAATCGGGACACTGAAGCTTTCTTT.